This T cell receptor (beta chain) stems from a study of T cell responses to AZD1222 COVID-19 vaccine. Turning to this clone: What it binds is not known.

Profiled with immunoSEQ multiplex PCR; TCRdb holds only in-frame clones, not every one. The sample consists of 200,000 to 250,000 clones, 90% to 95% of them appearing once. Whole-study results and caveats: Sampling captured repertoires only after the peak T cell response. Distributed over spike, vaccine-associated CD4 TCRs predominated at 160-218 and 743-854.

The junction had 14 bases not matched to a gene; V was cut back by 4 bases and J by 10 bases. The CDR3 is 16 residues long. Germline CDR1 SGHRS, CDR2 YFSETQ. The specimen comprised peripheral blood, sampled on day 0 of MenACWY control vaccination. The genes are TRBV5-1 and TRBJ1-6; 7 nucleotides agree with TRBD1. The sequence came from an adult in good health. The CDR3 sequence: CASSAGGQFLKSPLHF. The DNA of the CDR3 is TGCGCCAGCAGCGCGGGGGGACAGTTTTTGAAATCACCCCTCCACTTT.